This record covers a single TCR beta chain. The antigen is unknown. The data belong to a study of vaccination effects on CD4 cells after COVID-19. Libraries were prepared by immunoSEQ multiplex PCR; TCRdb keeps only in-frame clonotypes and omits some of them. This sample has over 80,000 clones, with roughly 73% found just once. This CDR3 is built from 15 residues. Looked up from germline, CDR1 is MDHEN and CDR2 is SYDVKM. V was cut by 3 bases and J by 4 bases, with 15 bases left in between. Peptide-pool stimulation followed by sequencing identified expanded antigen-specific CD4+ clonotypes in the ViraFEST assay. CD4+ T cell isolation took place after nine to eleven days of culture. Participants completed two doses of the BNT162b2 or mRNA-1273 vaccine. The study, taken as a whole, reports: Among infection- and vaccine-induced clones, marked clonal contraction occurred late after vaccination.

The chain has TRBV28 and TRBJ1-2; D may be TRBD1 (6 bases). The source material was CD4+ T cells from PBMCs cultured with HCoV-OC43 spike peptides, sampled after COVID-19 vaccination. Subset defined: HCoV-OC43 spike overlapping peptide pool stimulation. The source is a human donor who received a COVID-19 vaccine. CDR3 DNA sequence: TGTGCCAGCAGTTTCTTGACAGGTGGGGCCTATGGCTACACCTTC. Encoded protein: CASSFLTGGAYGYTF.